These 26 T cell receptor beta chains originate from one sample sequenced in a study of post-analysis software for immune sequencing data. Antigens of these TCRs are unknown. Unique molecular identifiers had been added to the TCR beta cDNA libraries. TCRdb reprocessed the PCR reads with MiXCR, giving one entry per CDR3 protein. This sample has hundreds of thousands of distinct CDR3 sequences, with 39% found just once. Study-level points and caveats: Five or six TRBV segments (TRBV5-6, TRBV5-1 and TRBV20-1 among them) occurred more frequently in patients than in controls.

Sequencing input: blood. All receptors derive from a girl aged 2-9 years with multiple sclerosis.

This rearrangement joins TRBV5-1 to TRBJ2-2; D is unresolved. In germline, CDR1 is SGHRS, CDR2 YFSETQ. Trimming shortened V by 0 bases and J by 4 bases, and 7 bases separated the two germline ends. The CDR3 sequence is 14 residues long. Written as DNA, the CDR3 is TGCGCCAGCAGCTTGGTGCAGGCCACCGGGGAGCTGTTTTTT. This translates into CASSLVQATGELFF.

The chain couples TRBV6-1 to TRBJ2-2, with no clear D. CDR1 is MNHNS and CDR2 is SASEGT in the germline V gene. The CDR3 runs to 16 residues. Trimming stripped 3 bases from V and 3 bases from J, with 14 bases between. CDR3 loop: CASSDRPWTYTGELFF. Here the CDR3 DNA reads TGTGCCAGCAGTGATAGGCCCTGGACCTACACCGGGGAGCTGTTTTTT.

This clonotype was observed a single time. The chain links TRBV7-2 to TRBJ2-4; D perhaps matches TRBD2 (6 bases). This CDR3 contains 12 residues. CDR1 SGHTA and CDR2 FQGNSA come from the germline V gene. V dropped 2 bases and J dropped 13 bases, with 12 bases sitting between them. Written as DNA, the CDR3 is TGTGCCAGCAGCTTACCTAGCGCGCTCCAGTACTTC. It specifies CASSLPSALQYF.

This clonotype turned up a few times. This chain joins TRBV29-1 and TRBJ2-5, with D uncertain. The CDR3 totals 14 residues. Per germline, CDR1 SQVTM and CDR2 ANQGSEA. The V and J ends lost 0 bases and 1 base respectively, with 9 bases between them. The CDR3 region is CSVEDTVLQETQYF. The CDR3 DNA follows: TGCAGCGTTGAAGACACAGTGCTCCAAGAGACCCAGTACTTC.

The table lists this clonotype with a few counts. This chain links TRBV28 with TRBJ2-7; no clear D. Per the germline V gene, CDR1 is MDHEN and CDR2 is SYDVKM. There are 12 residues in the CDR3. V lost 6 bases, J lost 5 bases, and 11 bases lay in between. The CDR3 loop reads CASRGKVDEQYF. In DNA, the CDR3 is TGTGCCAGCAGGGGTAAAGTCGACGAGCAGTACTTC.

The rearrangement joins TRBV20-1 to TRBJ2-3; 10 bases line up with TRBD1. Germline-derived CDR1 and CDR2 are DFQATT and SNEGSKA (reference sequence). After removal of 3 bases from V and 4 bases from J, the junction contained 13 bases not matched to a gene. The CDR3 runs 17 residues. As DNA, the CDR3 is TGCAGTGCTAGGGCGGGACAGGGGCCTCCTGGCGCAGATACGCAGTATTTT. Residues: CSARAGQGPPGADTQYF.

This clonotype came up a few times. The chain joins TRBV4-2 to TRBJ2-1; D remains ambiguous. The CDR3 spans 13 residues. CDR1 and CDR2 from the germline V gene are LGHNA and YNFKEQ. Trimming stripped 5 bases from V and 5 bases from J, with 10 bases between. The CDR3 here is CASSFRLNNEQFF. The CDR3 nucleotides are TGTGCCAGCAGCTTCCGACTGAACAATGAGCAGTTCTTC.

This chain joins TRBV15 and TRBJ2-7; 7 nucleotides align to TRBD1. Per the germline V gene, CDR1 is LNHNV and CDR2 is YYDKDF (reference sequence). This CDR3 region has 15 residues. V trimming: 0 bases; J trimming: 0 bases; junction bases outside the gene matches: 2. CDR3 sequence (DNA): TGTGCCACCAGCAGAGATAGGACAGGCTCCTACGAGCAGTACTTC. Encoded protein: CATSRDRTGSYEQYF.

The chain employs TRBV7-2 and TRBJ2-7; the match to TRBD2 covers 15 bases. The CDR3 loop spans 14 amino acids. With 9 bases clipped from V and 7 bases from J, the junction kept 7 bases outside the gene matches. Germline CDR1 is SGHTA and CDR2 is FQGNSA. CDR3 amino acids: CASGTSGGSSEQYF. The CDR3 coding sequence is TGTGCCAGTGGGACTAGCGGGGGGTCGAGTGAGCAGTACTTC.

This chain joins TRBV3-1 and TRBJ2-7, with 10 positions matching TRBD1. Germline loops: CDR1 LGHDT, CDR2 YNNKEL (reference sequence). The ends lost 5 bases at V and 4 bases at J; junction bases unmatched: 8. The CDR3 runs to 15 residues. The CDR3 here is CASSGPGQGKYEQYF. CDR3 in DNA: TGTGCCAGCAGCGGACCGGGACAGGGGAAGTACGAGCAGTACTTC.

The chain combines TRBV7-8 with TRBJ2-5; TRBD2 matches 8 bases. The CDR3 loop spans 15 amino acids. CDR1 and CDR2 from the germline V gene are SGHVS and FQNEAQ. V shed 1 base, J shed 13 bases, and the junction held 14 bases outside the gene matches. The CDR3: CASSLGGGFIYERYF. CDR3 nucleotides: TGTGCCAGCAGCTTAGGCGGGGGGTTCATCTACGAGCGGTACTTC.

This sequence joins TRBV7-9 and TRBJ1-4, with 7 nucleotides matching TRBD1. The V and J ends lost 4 bases and 7 bases, in that order; junction bases with no gene match: 6. Per germline, CDR1 SEHNR and CDR2 FQNEAQ (reference sequence). The CDR3 extends over 14 amino acids. The CDR3 DNA reads TGTGCCAGCAGCTCAGGCGACAGGGCTGAAAAACTGTTTTTT. As protein: CASSSGDRAEKLFF. The full variable domain, with the rest looked up from reference TRBV7-9 and TRBJ1-4, is DTGVSQNPRHKITKRGQNVTFRCDPISEHNRLYWYRQTLGQGPEFLTYFQNEAQLEKSRLLSDRFSAERPKGSFSTLEIQRTEQGDSAMYLCASSSGDRAEKLFFGSGTQLSVL.

The CDR3 loop reads CASSQDLAGGRSEFF. In DNA form, the CDR3 reads TGTGCCAGCAGCCAAGATCTAGCGGGGGGCCGGTCGGAGTTCTTC. The chain combines TRBV14 with TRBJ2-1, with TRBD2 matching 11 bases. CDR1 is SGHDN and CDR2 is FVKESK in the germline V gene. The CDR3 is made up of 15 amino acids. V shed 0 bases, J shed 14 bases, and the junction held 9 bases outside the gene matches.

The genes are TRBV12-3 or TRBV12-4 and TRBJ2-7, with D possibly being TRBD1 or TRBD2 (7 bases each). The CDR3 is made up of 14 amino acids. With 5 bases removed from V and 2 bases from J, the gap between germline ends came to 13 bases. The CDR3 DNA sequence: TGTGCCAGCAGTATGGCAGGGGGGGCCTACGAGCAGTACTTC. Translating it yields CASSMAGGAYEQYF.

This clonotype appeared a few times. The chain combines TRBV27 with TRBJ2-7; the match to TRBD2 covers 8 bases. The germline gives CDR1 MNHEY, CDR2 SMNVEV (reference sequence). The ends lost 4 bases at V and 1 base at J; junction bases unmatched: 6. The CDR3 is 15 amino acids. The CDR3 here is CASSSGLARSYEQYF. CDR3 nucleotide sequence: TGTGCCAGCAGTTCCGGACTAGCCCGGTCCTACGAGCAGTACTTC.

The CDR3, as DNA: TGCGCCAGCAGCCAAGGGACAGGGAGCTTAAACCAACCCTACGAGCAGTACTTC. Its protein product is CASSQGTGSLNQPYEQYF. The rearrangement joins TRBV4-3 to TRBJ2-7; 8 positions agree with TRBD1. The germline gives CDR1 LGHNA, CDR2 YSLEER. J was trimmed by 2 bases and V by 1 base; bases with no gene match: 13. CDR3 size: 18 residues.

This chain connects TRBV7-6 to TRBJ2-5; no reliable D call. The CDR3 is 14 amino acids. The germline V gene encodes CDR1 SGHVS and CDR2 FNYEAQ. V shed 4 bases and J shed 3 bases, with 12 bases lying between them. The CDR3 loop reads CASSSWVAEETQYF. CDR3 bases: TGTGCCAGCAGCTCATGGGTTGCGGAAGAGACCCAGTACTTC.

This clonotype was detected only a few times. This chain uses TRBV6-5 with TRBJ2-5, with 7 bases identical to TRBD2. The CDR3 covers 17 residues. CDR1 and CDR2 from the germline V gene are MNHEY and SVGAGI. V trimming: 0 bases; J trimming: 4 bases; junction bases outside the gene matches: 11. Written as DNA, the CDR3 is TGTGCCAGCAGTTACTCTTCATCGCGCGGGGGACGAGAGACCCAGTACTTC. Its protein product is CASSYSSSRGGRETQYF.

This chain uses TRBV2 with TRBJ2-3, with a weak D call TRBD2 (7 bases). The CDR3 extends over 15 amino acids. Germline V gene sequence: CDR1 SNHLY, CDR2 FYNNEI. Trimming took 9 bases from V and 7 from J, leaving 23 bases between them. In DNA form, the CDR3 reads TGTGCCAGTCAAGGGGGGGGCACCTTTACGAATACGCAGTATTTT. Its translation is CASQGGGTFTNTQYF.

CDR3 DNA: TGCAGCGGGGGCGATAACTCCTACGAGCAGTACTTC. It specifies CSGGDNSYEQYF. This chain uses TRBV29-1 with TRBJ2-7, with TRBD1 as a possible D gene (5 bases). V was clipped by 7 bases and J by 0 bases, with 10 bases between them. The CDR3 has 12 residues. Per the germline V gene, CDR1 is SQVTM and CDR2 is ANQGSEA.

This clonotype was seen only a few times. In DNA form, the CDR3 reads TGTGCCACCAGCAGAGCACTCATGGCCGAGCAGTACTTC. This codes for CATSRALMAEQYF. The chain employs TRBV15 and TRBJ2-7; D is uncertain. The CDR3 totals 13 residues. Germline assignment: CDR1 LNHNV and CDR2 YYDKDF (reference sequence). V lost 1 base, J lost 6 bases, and 10 bases lay in between.

The V and J genes are TRBV29-1 and TRBJ2-3; TRBD2 agrees at 13 bases. V lost 7 bases to trimming and J lost 3 bases; unmatched junction nucleotides: 4. The CDR3 covers 14 residues. The germline CDR1 and CDR2 sequences are SQVTM and ANQGSEA. CDR3 nucleotide sequence: TGCAGCGGCCTACTAGCGGGAGGGACAGATACGCAGTATTTT. Protein product: CSGLLAGGTDTQYF.

This clonotype was observed a few times. The chain employs TRBV5-1 and TRBJ1-2; perhaps TRBD1 as D (6 bases). The CDR3 has 16 residues. The germline CDR1 and CDR2 sequences are SGHRS and YFSETQ. Trimming left V 0 bases short and J 7 bases short, with 19 bases between. CDR3 protein: CASSLARGARGSGYTF. The CDR3 DNA is TGCGCCAGCAGCTTGGCCCGGGGGGCCCGGGGATCTGGCTACACCTTC.

The rearrangement links TRBV7-9 to TRBJ2-5; 7 bases are shared with TRBD2. The germline V gene has CDR1 SEHNR and CDR2 FQNEAQ (reference sequence). The CDR3 has 14 amino acids. The trim removed 5 bases at V and 1 base at J, leaving 4 bases unmatched. CDR3 residues: CASSPRTSQETQYF. The CDR3 region has the DNA TGTGCCAGCAGCCCGCGGACTAGCCAAGAGACCCAGTACTTC.

This clonotype showed up just a few times. J is TRBJ1-5 and V is TRBV20-1; D gene uncertain. The CDR3 loop spans 14 amino acids. Looked up from germline, CDR1 is DFQATT and CDR2 is SNEGSKA (reference sequence). V lost 5 bases and J lost 0, with 11 bases in between. CDR3 in DNA: TGCAGTGCTCACAGAGGCTATAGCAATCAGCCCCAGCATTTT. Protein: CSAHRGYSNQPQHF.

Only a few counts were recorded for this clonotype. The chain is built from TRBV7-9 and TRBJ1-2; D unclear. The CDR3 is 9 residues long. V was clipped by 8 bases and J by 6 bases, with 4 bases between them. The germline gives CDR1 SEHNR, CDR2 FQNEAQ (reference sequence). CDR3 DNA: TGTGCCAGCGCAGATGGCTACACCTTC. Protein: CASADGYTF.